This T cell receptor beta chain was sequenced in a study of blood T cell repertoires in COVID-19. On the study more broadly: Samples taken during acute and convalescent COVID-19 were collected in the United States, Italy and Spain. T cells, B-cell-depleted T cells, or PBMCs provided the cDNA or gDNA that served as material.

In germline, CDR1 is SGHRS, CDR2 YFSETQ. Trimming left V 5 bases short and J 5 bases short, with 11 bases between. The CDR3 is 12 residues long. Authors' methods: Amplification of reference gene primers provided the estimated nucleated cell counts. Some clones are missing from TCRdb's copy, which holds only in-frame ones; the method was immunoSEQ multiplex PCR. The DNA gave D and trimming, while V, J and clone size come from that table. The profile shows 50,000 to 75,000 clones, 65% to 85% of them singletons. Material for sequencing was peripheral blood. The sequence was obtained from a woman of 80 years or more with active or convalescent COVID-19. The chain employs TRBV5-1 and TRBJ2-7; TRBD2 is a possible D gene (5 bases). Here the CDR3 DNA reads TGCGCCAGCAGGGACTTCACCAACGAGCAGTACTTC. Protein: CASRDFTNEQYF.